The T cell receptor (beta chain) described here comes from a study of blood T cell repertoires in COVID-19. A remark on this clone: One junction end disagrees with the germline gene, perhaps due to a read error.

Some clones are missing from TCRdb's copy, which holds only in-frame ones; the method was immunoSEQ multiplex PCR. Of 87,000 or so clones listed, roughly 84% are singletons. Followed longitudinally, the Seattle patients had been enrolled during active infection. Germline V gene sequence: CDR1 SGHNT, CDR2 YYREEE (reference sequence). There are 14 residues in the CDR3. The source material was peripheral blood. This TCR was recovered from a woman at least 80 years old with COVID-19, enrolled during active disease. The chain recombines TRBV5-4 with TRBJ2-5, with 8 nucleotides matching TRBD2. CDR3 DNA: TGTGCCAGCAGCCCCCCGGGTTTAAGCCTAGCGGGCAACTTC. Translating it yields CASSPPGLSLAGNF.